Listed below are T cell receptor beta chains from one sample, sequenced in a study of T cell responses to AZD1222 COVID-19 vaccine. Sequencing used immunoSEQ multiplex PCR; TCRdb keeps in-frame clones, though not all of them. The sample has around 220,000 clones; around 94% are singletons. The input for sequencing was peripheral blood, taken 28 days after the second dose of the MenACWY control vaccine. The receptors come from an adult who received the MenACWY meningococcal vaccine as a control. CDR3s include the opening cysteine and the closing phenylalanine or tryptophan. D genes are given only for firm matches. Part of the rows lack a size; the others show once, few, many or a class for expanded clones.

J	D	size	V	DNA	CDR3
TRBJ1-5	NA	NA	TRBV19	TGTGCCAGTAGTATAGGCGGTCATCAGCCCCAGCATTTT	CASSIGGHQPQHF
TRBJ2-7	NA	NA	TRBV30	TGTGCCTGGAGTGTACGAGGTGAGCAGTACTTC	CAWSVRGEQYF
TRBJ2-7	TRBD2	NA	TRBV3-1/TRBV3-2	TGTGCCAGCAGCCAAGATAGCGGGGGCCACTCCTACGAGCAGTACTTC	CASSQDSGGHSYEQYF
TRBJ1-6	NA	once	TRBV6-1	TGTGCCAGCAGTGAAGCGGTGGGGACTTCAAATTCACCCCTCCACTTT	CASSEAVGTSNSPLHF
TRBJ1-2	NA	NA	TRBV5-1	TGCGCCAGCAGTCCAGGGTCTGGCTACACCTTC	CASSPGSGYTF
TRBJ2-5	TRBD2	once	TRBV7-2	TGTGCCAGCAGCACTAGCGGGGGGGCCTATGAGACCCAGTACTTC	CASSTSGGAYETQYF
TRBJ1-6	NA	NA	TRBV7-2	TGTGCCAGCAGCTTAGGGGGGGCGCAGGCTCAGGTCTCACCCCTCCACTTT	CASSLGGAQAQVSPLHF
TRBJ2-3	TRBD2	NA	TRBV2	TGTGCCAGCAGTGAAAGGAGCGGGAGGGGCGATACGCAGTATTTT	CASSERSGRGDTQYF
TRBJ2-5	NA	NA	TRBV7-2	TGTGCCAGCAGCTTATCCACAGGGCGGAGGATGGAGACCCAGTACTTC	CASSLSTGRRMETQYF
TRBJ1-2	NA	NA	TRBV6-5	TGTGCCACCGAGCCCCGGACGTCGAACTATGGCTACACCTTC	CATEPRTSNYGYTF
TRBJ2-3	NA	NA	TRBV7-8	TGTGCCAGCAGCTTAGGGCGAGGCGGTAGAGCAGATACGCAGTATTTT	CASSLGRGGRADTQYF
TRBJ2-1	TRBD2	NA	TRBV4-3	TGCGCCAGCAGCCCGGGACTAGCGGATTACAATGAGCAGTTCTTC	CASSPGLADYNEQFF
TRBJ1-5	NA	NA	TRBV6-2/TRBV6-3	TGTGCCAGCAGTTACGAGGGGGTTGTCAATCAGCCCCAGCATTTT	CASSYEGVVNQPQHF
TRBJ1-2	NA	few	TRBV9	TGTGCCAGCAGCGAGGGTGGGGCCTTCTATGGCTACACCTTC	CASSEGGAFYGYTF
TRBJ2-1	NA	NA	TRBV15	TGTGCCACCAGCAATCCCCTATGGGAGCAGTTCTTC	CATSNPLWEQFF
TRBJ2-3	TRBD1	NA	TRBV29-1	TGCAGCGTACAGGGGAGCACAGATACGCAGTATTTT	CSVQGSTDTQYF
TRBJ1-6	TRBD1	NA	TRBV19	TGTGCCAGTAGTATAAATGACAGGGGCTATTATAATTCACCCCTCCACTTT	CASSINDRGYYNSPLHF
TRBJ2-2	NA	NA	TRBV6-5	TGTGCCAGCAGTTACGATTCGAACACCGGGGAGCTGTTTTTT	CASSYDSNTGELFF
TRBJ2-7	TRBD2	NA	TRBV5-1	TGCGCCAGCAGCTTTTCGACTAGCGGGACGATCCGCGAGCAGTACTTC	CASSFSTSGTIREQYF
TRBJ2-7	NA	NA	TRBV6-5	TGTGCCAGCAGTCCCCCGGGGCGGACCTACGAGCAGTACTTC	CASSPPGRTYEQYF
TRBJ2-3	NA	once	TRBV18	TGTGCCAGCTCACCGATGCTGGCAGATACGCAGTATTTT	CASSPMLADTQYF
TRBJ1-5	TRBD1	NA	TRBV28	TGTGCCAGCAGTCGGACAGGGGATAGCAATCAGCCCCAGCATTTT	CASSRTGDSNQPQHF
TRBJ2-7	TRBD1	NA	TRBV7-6	TGTGCCAGCAGCCAGGACAGGGCGGCCCCCTACGAGCAGTACTTC	CASSQDRAAPYEQYF
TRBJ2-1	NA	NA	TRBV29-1	TGCAGCGTTGACACGACAGTTAGCTCCTACAATGAGCAGTTCTTC	CSVDTTVSSYNEQFF
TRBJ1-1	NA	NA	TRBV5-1	TGCGCCAGCAGCCGCGGGAACACTGAAGCTTTCTTT	CASSRGNTEAFF
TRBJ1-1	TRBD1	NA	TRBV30	TGTGCCTGGAGATACAGGGGGAGATACACTGAAGCTTTCTTT	CAWRYRGRYTEAFF
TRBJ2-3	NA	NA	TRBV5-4	TGTGCCAGCAGCTTGGTGAACGGGCGCACAGATACGCAGTATTTT	CASSLVNGRTDTQYF
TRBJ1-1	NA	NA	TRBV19	TGTGCCAGTAGTATAGACAGTACGGCGGGACCAGCTTTCTTT	CASSIDSTAGPAFF
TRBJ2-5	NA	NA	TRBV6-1	TGTGCCAGCAGTGAATCCAGGCCGACCCAACAAGAGACCCAGTACTTC	CASSESRPTQQETQYF
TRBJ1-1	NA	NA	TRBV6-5	TGTGCCAGCAGTTCCCCGGGGGGGTTGGCTGAAGCTTTCTTT	CASSSPGGLAEAFF
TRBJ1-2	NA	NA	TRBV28	TGTGCCAGCAGTCCCTACCCATATGGCTACACCTTC	CASSPYPYGYTF
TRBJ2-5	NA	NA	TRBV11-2	TGTGCCAGCAAACCCTCCGGAGAAGAGACCCAGTACTTC	CASKPSGEETQYF
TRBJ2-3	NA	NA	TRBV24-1	TGTGCCACCAGTGCACCGGTGGGACGGCAGTATTTT	CATSAPVGRQYF
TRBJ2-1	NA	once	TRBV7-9	TGTGCCAGCAGCCGCGGGACGGGGTACAATGAGCAGTTCTTC	CASSRGTGYNEQFF
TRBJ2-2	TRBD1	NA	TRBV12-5	TGTGCTAGTGGTTTGGCAGGGGGCGCAGAGGTCGGGGAGCTGTTTTTT	CASGLAGGAEVGELFF
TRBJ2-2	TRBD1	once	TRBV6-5	TGTGCCAGCAAAAGACAGGGGCTAAACACCGGGGAGCTGTTTTTT	CASKRQGLNTGELFF
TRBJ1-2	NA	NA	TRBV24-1	TGTGCCACCAGTGACCCTGACCCGACGAACTATGGCTACACCTTC	CATSDPDPTNYGYTF
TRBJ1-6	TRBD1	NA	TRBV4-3	TGCGCCAGCAGCCAAGGGACAGGGAGTTCACCCCTCCACTTT	CASSQGTGSSPLHF
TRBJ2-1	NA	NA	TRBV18	TGTGCCAGCTCCCAGCAAGCGGGTTCTATCTACAATGAGCAGTTCTTC	CASSQQAGSIYNEQFF
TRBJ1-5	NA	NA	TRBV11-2	TGTGCCAGCAGCTTAGAGGGACGGGGGCGCGGCAATCAGCCCCAGCATTTT	CASSLEGRGRGNQPQHF
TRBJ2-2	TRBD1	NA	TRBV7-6	TGTGCCAGCAGCCCTGGACAGGGGCCTACCGGGGAGCTGTTTTTT	CASSPGQGPTGELFF
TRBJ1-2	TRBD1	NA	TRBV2	TGTGCCAGCAGCGGGGACAGGGGCTATGGCTACACCTTC	CASSGDRGYGYTF
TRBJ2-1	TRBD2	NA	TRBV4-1	TGCGCCAGCAGCCGTCTAGCGGGAGTATCCAATGAGCAGTTCTTC	CASSRLAGVSNEQFF
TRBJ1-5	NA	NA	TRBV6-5	TGTGCCAGCGCCTTGGGGTATAGCAATCAGCCCCAGCATTTT	CASALGYSNQPQHF